Presented here are 17 T cell receptor beta chains from one specimen sequenced in a study of T cell changes during pregnancy in multiple sclerosis. Clones were sequenced by immunoSEQ multiplex PCR, and TCRdb holds only the in-frame ones, with some missing. Of 50,000 or so clones listed, roughly nine tenths are singletons. The sequencing used CD8+ T cells from peripheral blood mononuclear cells, collected after pregnancy. Source of these receptors: a female donor with multiple sclerosis, enrolled in a pregnancy study.

This chain connects TRBV6-5 to TRBJ2-3; 7 bases match TRBD1. V gave up 2 bases and J gave up 2 bases; unmatched junction bases: 1. This CDR3 comprises 14 residues. Germline CDR1 MNHEY, CDR2 SVGAGI. The CDR3 loop reads CASSYGTATDTQYF. CDR3 nucleotides: TGTGCCAGCAGTTACGGGACAGCCACAGATACGCAGTATTTT.

On this clone itself: In the same sample, other DNA sequences code for this CDR3. The chain has TRBV2 and TRBJ2-1; TRBD2 is a possible D gene (6 bases). Trimming removed 7 bases from V and 7 bases from J, with 8 bases in between. Germline V CDR1 and CDR2: SNHLY, FYNNEI. The CDR3 is 11 residues long. The CDR3 nucleotides are TGTGCCAGCACTGGAGGGAATGAGCAGTTCTTC. Translation: CASTGGNEQFF.

CDR3 in DNA: TGTGCCAGTAGGGGGGACAGCTACGAGCAGTACTTC. It specifies CASRGDSYEQYF. The J gene is TRBJ2-7, the V gene TRBV19; 7 bases are a match to TRBD1. The J segment lost 3 bases and the V segment lost 6 bases, leaving 2 bases of the junction unmatched. The length of the CDR3 is 12 residues. The germline V gene has CDR1 LNHDA and CDR2 SQIVND (reference sequence).

The chain links TRBV11-2 to TRBJ1-2; tentatively, D is TRBD1 (6 bases). The CDR3 contains 15 residues. Germline V gene data show CDR1 as SGHAT and CDR2 as FQNNGV. V gave up 5 bases and J gave up 7 bases, with 20 bases separating them. The CDR3 loop reads CASSDLGSGAGGYTF. The CDR3 bases are TGTGCCAGCAGCGATCTTGGGTCAGGGGCGGGTGGCTACACCTTC.

Concerning this clone itself: The junction differs from germline at one of its ends, possibly a read error. The CDR3 DNA is TGTGCCAGCAGTCCAATTCTCGTAGAAGCCTTC. Amino acid sequence: CASSPILVEAF. The chain has TRBV7-9 and TRBJ1-2; no definite D call. There are 11 residues in the CDR3. Looked up from germline, CDR1 is SEHNR and CDR2 is FQNEAQ (reference sequence).

The chain carries TRBV7-9 and TRBJ2-7; D is uncertain. Germline V gives CDR1 SEHNR, CDR2 FQNEAQ (reference sequence). V was cut by 3 bases and J by 3 bases, with 9 bases left in between. CDR3 length: 13 residues. In nucleotides, the CDR3 is TGTGCCAGCAGCTTTACGGTTAACTACGAGCAGTACTTC. Its protein is CASSFTVNYEQYF.

The J gene is TRBJ1-1, the V gene TRBV7-9; D is ambiguous. The ends were cut back, 5 bases at V and 0 bases at J, with 4 bases in the middle. CDR1 and CDR2 (germline): SEHNR, FQNEAQ (reference sequence). The CDR3 length is 12 residues. This CDR3 is CASSDLNTEAFF. CDR3 nucleotides: TGTGCCAGCAGCGACTTGAACACTGAAGCTTTCTTT.

The V gene is TRBV5-1, the J gene TRBJ1-2; D ambiguous. This CDR3 spans 12 amino acids. V was cut by 4 bases and J by 6 bases, with 10 bases left in between. Germline loops: CDR1 SGHRS, CDR2 YFSETQ. The CDR3 region is CASSLYSHGYTF. CDR3 nucleotide sequence: TGCGCCAGCAGCCTGTACAGCCATGGCTACACCTTC.

CDR3 DNA: TGTGCCAGCAGTGAACGGACAGGGGGCGACACCGGGGAGCTGTTTTTT. Amino acids: CASSERTGGDTGELFF. The chain has TRBV6-4 and TRBJ2-2; TRBD1 matches 11 bases. V was clipped by 3 bases and J by 3 bases; unmatched bases: 3. This CDR3 has 16 residues. The germline gives CDR1 MRHNA, CDR2 SNTAGT.

This clone was seen a single time. The chain has TRBV6-1 and TRBJ2-5; possibly TRBD1 for D (6 bases). Between the trimmed V and J ends, which lost 8 bases and 5 bases, there was a span of 21 bases. The CDR3 spans 15 residues. Germline V CDR1 and CDR2: MNHNS, SASEGT. CDR3 sequence: CASVIELGAWETQYF. The CDR3 bases are TGTGCCAGCGTTATCGAATTGGGGGCTTGGGAGACCCAGTACTTC.

The chain employs TRBV5-5 and TRBJ2-3; no clear D. Germline V gene lookup returns CDR1 SGHKS and CDR2 YYEKEE (reference sequence). Trimming pared 5 bases from V and 3 bases from J, leaving 13 bases between. The CDR3 loop spans 14 amino acids. The CDR3, as DNA: TGTGCCAGCAGAGAACAGCTGTTAACAGATACGCAGTATTTT. Its protein is CASREQLLTDTQYF.

This clone came up a few times. CDR3 DNA sequence: TGTGCCTGGAGTGTAGGGGGAGGGGCCTACGAGCAGTACTTC. Amino acid sequence: CAWSVGGGAYEQYF. The chain recombines TRBV30 with TRBJ2-7; tentatively, D is TRBD2 (7 bases). The CDR3 has 14 amino acids. V was cut by 0 bases and J by 2 bases, with 11 bases left in between. Germline V gene sequence: CDR1 GTSNPN, CDR2 SVGIG (reference sequence).

This chain connects TRBV16 to TRBJ2-1; 8 nucleotides line up with TRBD1. This CDR3 contains 15 residues. Trimming at V came to 4 bases and at J to 1 base, leaving 3 bases not matched to a gene. CDR1 is KGHSY, CDR2 FQNENV, per germline. In DNA form, the CDR3 reads TGTGCCAGCAGCCCGGGACAGGCGTCCTACAATGAGCAGTTCTTC. This gives the protein CASSPGQASYNEQFF.

The rearrangement joins TRBV7-3 to TRBJ2-3, with unresolved D. The CDR3 spans 12 residues. The germline gives CDR1 SGHTA, CDR2 FQGTGA. Trimming removed 4 bases from V and 6 bases from J, with 8 bases in between. CDR3 loop: CASSSTQDTQYF. Here the CDR3 DNA reads TGTGCCAGCAGCTCGACTCAGGATACGCAGTATTTT.

A word on this clone: The sample has other DNA sequences that encode this CDR3 too. In nucleotides, the CDR3 is TGTGCCAGCAGCTCACCGGGACAGGGGGCTTACGAGCAGTACTTC. This codes for CASSSPGQGAYEQYF. The V gene is TRBV13, the J gene TRBJ2-7; 12 positions match TRBD1. Trimming removed 4 bases from V and 4 bases from J; junction bases left unmatched: 5. This CDR3 contains 15 residues. Per the germline V gene, CDR1 is PRHDT and CDR2 is FYEKMQ (reference sequence).

This chain uses TRBV15 with TRBJ2-2, with D uncertain. This CDR3 has 13 amino acids. Germline CDR1 LNHNV, CDR2 YYDKDF (reference sequence). Trimming pared 3 bases from V and 3 bases from J, leaving 5 bases between. CDR3 coding DNA: TGTGCCACCAGCAGTCGGGACACCGGGGAGCTGTTTTTT. Its translation: CATSSRDTGELFF.

This clone turned up a few times. The chain has TRBV2 and TRBJ2-7; maybe TRBD1 (6 bases). This CDR3 region has 12 residues. Germline-derived CDR1 and CDR2 are SNHLY and FYNNEI. Between the trimmed V and J ends, which lost 7 bases and 6 bases, there was a span of 13 bases. The CDR3 DNA follows: TGTGCCAGCATAGGCCAGGGGCTCGAGCAGTACTTC. Protein: CASIGQGLEQYF.